There are many counts of the clone carrying this TCR beta chain. Its antigen is as yet unknown. The iRepertoire nested amplicon-rescue multiplex PCR amplified TCR alpha and beta CDR3s from RNA. Tissue mRNA or PBMC total RNA, roughly 85-450 ng, went into one-step reverse transcription and amplification. TCRdb recomputed calls from the multiplex PCR reads with MiXCR, one row per CDR3 protein. This sample has some 40,000 distinct CDR3 sequences, with more than 20% found just once. The CDR3 consists of 17 residues. Unmatched junction bases numbered 9, after V lost 3 bases and J lost 6 bases. Looked up from germline, CDR1 is SNHLY and CDR2 is FYNNEI. This sample was taken from a study of glioma-infiltrating T cells. Broader study findings: Tissue and blood shared very few CDR3 sequences.

This rearrangement joins TRBV2 to TRBJ1-6; TRBD1 aligns across 9 bases. This TCR came from a human donor with low-grade glioma or glioblastoma, undergoing nonglioma brain surgery, or in good health (not recorded which). The specimen was glioma tissue, nonneoplastic brain tissue, or PBMCs (not recorded which). CDR3 in DNA: TGTGCCAGCAGTGACTTTTTGCGGGACAGGGTTAATTCACCCCTCCACTTT. As protein: CASSDFLRDRVNSPLHF.